This T cell receptor beta chain was identified during a study of beta chain features in type 1 diabetes (dated by TCRdb to 2016 to 2019). A note on the overall study: Patients and healthy donors did not differ in mean age, gender distribution, total cell number or subset yield. Whereas all 28 donors provided naive and central memory subsets, regulatory and stem cell-like memory subsets were isolated from just 8 patients and roughly eight healthy donors. Across all samples, roughly 110,000,000 sorted cells were examined, and cell number per subset correlated strongly with RNA yield. The study compared TCRB repertoires of sorted circulating CD4+ T cell subsets between recently diagnosed type 1 diabetes patients and matched healthy donors.

All of the isolated RNA was reverse transcribed with the High Capacity cDNA Reverse Transcription Kit, so expressed TCRB transcripts were sequenced. Deep immunoSEQ sequencing was performed on naive, central memory and regulatory T cell samples, with an average of about 4 million total reads per sample. Sorted cells were lysed in RLT buffer and RNA was extracted with DNase-treated RNeasy Micro or Mini kits, depending on cell number. Each cell subset was processed on its own to prevent cross-contamination, while patient and healthy donor samples were processed together. TCRB sequences were amplified from cDNA with the immunoSEQ multiplex PCR, producing 87-bp fragments spanning the CDR3 region. Sequencing of the amplicons was performed on the Illumina HiSeq platform. The paper's processing steps were these. Synthetic template baselines were used to correct PCR bias computationally, reads within Hamming distance 2 were collapsed, and singletons that could not be merged were discarded. Reads were aligned against IMGT so that V, D and J genes, CDR3 length and insertions or deletions at six rearrangement sites could be assigned. Clonotype counts were normalized to sorted cell number within each subset before computing true diversity and Gini coefficients with the tcR R package. The overlap coefficient, calculated on TCRB nucleotide sequences, was used to quantify repertoire sharing. Imported from immuneACCESS, the table was reduced by TCRdb to in-frame sequences with V and J called. These copies leave out some clones; in studies compared against another copy, an unresolved V gene accounts for under half, and the cause of the remainder is not known. Clone size and V and J calls were adopted from that table, with D and trimming inferred from the DNA. Present in this sample are about 160,000 clones, 7.8% of which were seen just once. About 1% of the sample comes from the top ten.

A single peripheral blood draw of roughly 0.11 L on average was collected from each donor into heparinised tubes. Naive, central memory, regulatory and stem cell-like memory CD4+ T cells were sorted on a BD FACSAria II using a panel including CD45RO, CCR7, CD25, CD127, CD95 and CD27. A purity above 98% was achieved for all sorted populations. PBMCs were isolated right away by Lymphoprep density gradient centrifugation and were stained directly, without culture. So that batch effects would be minimized, each experiment stained and sorted samples in pairs, pairing one healthy donor with one patient. The CDR3 sequence holds 17 residues, the cysteine and phenylalanine included. Only the CDR3 part of the read is kept: 51 bases, read in frame from the first base. Trimming removed 1 base from V and 2 bases from J; the gene matches leave 6 bases unexplained. Reading the germline V gene gives CDR1 LGHNA and CDR2 YSLEER.

The study at large found these results: Because small numbers of individuals were included in the HLA sub-analyses, any influence of HLA type on TCRB rearrangement was left unresolved. Naive, central memory and regulatory TCRB repertoires appeared more similar among patients than among healthy donors. At VDJ recombination sites, type 1 diabetes patients had fewer insertions and more deleted nucleotides, which implies abnormalities in thymic rearrangement. PCR might favor shorter templates, but patient and control samples were amplified and corrected together, so any skew would affect both groups equally. Type 1 diabetes patients showed a moderate but significant shortening of TCRB CDR3 length in all four CD4+ subsets. Because cDNA rather than genomic DNA was sequenced, highly expressing activated cells could have been over-represented, although no difference in activation and CD3 levels was found between groups.

To note about this clone: This clone's antigen is unknown. Nothing much larger sits one base from this clone, and base qualities are not available.

This clonotype was obtained from a woman between 40 and 50 years old with type 1 diabetes. The V and J segments used are TRBV4-3 and TRBJ2-1; 9 bases in the middle match TRBD1. The sample taken for sequencing was central memory CD4+ T cells from blood. The bases are TGCGCCAGCAGCCAAGGCCTGGGGACAGGGACCTACAATGAGCAGTTCTTC. Its amino acids are CASSQGLGTGTYNEQFF.